This T cell receptor beta chain is from a study of shared clonotypes between healthy human individuals. Comments on this clone: Its specificity is not known.

The ends were cut back, 1 base at V and 3 bases at J, with 10 bases in the middle. The CDR3 spans 15 residues. Germline V gene sequence: CDR1 MDHEN, CDR2 SYDVKM. Findings of the study overall: Of the naive CD4 clonotypes, about 5% were shared across several donors.

A CD45RA+ naive subset and a CD45RA-negative memory subset were split from CD4+ cells. Repertoires were generated with immunoSEQ multiplex PCR, while TCRdb's copy carries only in-frame clones and drops some. Counted here are about 2 million clones, 90% to 95% occurring once; the ten biggest clones make up 0.13%. Sequenced sample: naive CD4+ T cells sorted from blood. Subset defined: CD45RA+ positively selected. The chain has TRBV28 and TRBJ1-5, with a possible D match to TRBD1 (6 bases). The sequence came from a man in his late teens or twenties in good health. As DNA, the CDR3 is TGTGCCAGCAGTTTATTCACAGGGTACAATCAGCCCCAGCATTTT. This encodes CASSLFTGYNQPQHF.